These 21 T cell receptor beta chains were sequenced from one sample in a study of naive and memory T cell subsets. TCR cDNA received a 3' ligated oligonucleotide that carried a UMI. Four PCR rounds used nested alpha and beta constant region primers plus the SP2 primer. From the 5' RACE reads, TCRdb called clonotypes with MiXCR, one entry per CDR3 protein. The sample contains tens of thousands of distinct CDR3 sequences, roughly 4.7% of which appear only once. These receptors were collected from a female donor in good health.

The chain couples TRBV27 to TRBJ2-3; 9 nucleotides match TRBD2. Germline V CDR1 and CDR2: MNHEY, SMNVEV (reference sequence). J was trimmed by 4 bases and V by 8 bases; bases with no gene match: 7. This CDR3 spans 14 amino acids. For the CDR3, the DNA is TGTGCCAGCTACCGCGGGGGGGGAGCAGATACGCAGTATTTT. Its translation is CASYRGGGADTQYF.

This clonotype was found many times. This chain links TRBV4-1 with TRBJ2-2, with TRBD1 matching 7 bases. V was clipped by 5 bases and J by 5 bases; unmatched bases: 8. Germline assignment: CDR1 MGHRA and CDR2 YSYEKL. The CDR3 contains 15 residues. The CDR3 loop reads CASSKPGQKTGELFF. The CDR3 nucleotides read TGCGCCAGCAGCAAGCCGGGACAGAAGACCGGGGAGCTGTTTTTT.

In its sample, this clonotype was seen a few times. The gene calls are TRBV27 and TRBJ2-1, with TRBD2 identical over 10 bases. This CDR3 is built from 17 residues. Trimming at V came to 6 bases and at J to 3 bases, leaving 11 bases not matched to a gene. Germline loops: CDR1 MNHEY, CDR2 SMNVEV (reference sequence). The CDR3 coding sequence is TGTGCCAGCAGCCGGACTAGCGGACCCTTACTCTACAATGAGCAGTTCTTC. Translated: CASSRTSGPLLYNEQFF.

This clonotype was seen more than once but under ten times. The rearrangement links TRBV3-1 to TRBJ1-2, with 7 bases that match TRBD1. This CDR3 has 16 residues. Germline CDR1 is LGHDT and CDR2 is YNNKEL (reference sequence). V shed 3 bases, J shed 5 bases, and the junction held 12 bases outside the gene matches. The chain's CDR3 is CASSQRLAGTAYGYTF. The CDR3 coding sequence is TGTGCCAGCAGCCAGCGCCTTGCCGGGACAGCATATGGCTACACCTTC.

At least ten counts were recorded for this clonotype. The chain recombines TRBV6-1 with TRBJ2-3, with 10 bases fitting TRBD1. Trimming took 6 bases from V and 6 from J; bases not matched to a gene: 9. CDR1 and CDR2 (germline): MNHNS, SASEGT. The CDR3 spans 15 residues. CDR3 nucleotide sequence: TGTGCCAGCAGGCTCCGACAGGGGGCATGGGATACGCAGTATTTT. Amino acid sequence: CASRLRQGAWDTQYF.

This clonotype was recorded at least ten times. The rearrangement links TRBV27 to TRBJ1-2; D is possibly TRBD1 (6 bases). With 1 base removed from V and 5 bases from J, the gap between germline ends came to 20 bases. CDR3 length: 17 residues. From germline, CDR1 is MNHEY and CDR2 SMNVEV (reference sequence). CDR3 sequence (DNA): TGTGCCAGCAGTTTATTGCAGCAACAGGGTAATTGGTATGGCTACACCTTC. This sequence encodes CASSLLQQQGNWYGYTF.

In the case of this clonotype: This could be a read error, since a much larger clone is one nucleotide away. The chain links TRBV3-2 to TRBJ2-1; the table gives TRBD2 as D, unverified against the DNA. TRBV3-2 is flagged as a pseudogene. The CDR3 runs to 14 residues. CDR3 coding DNA: TGTGCCAGCAGCCAAGTTCGCCGCTTTAATGAGCAGTTCTTC. This codes for CASSQVRRFNEQFF.

This clonotype has a handful of counts. The rearrangement links TRBV7-2 to TRBJ2-5; TRBD1 is a possible D gene (6 bases). This CDR3 comprises 17 residues. Looked up from germline, CDR1 is SGHTA and CDR2 is FQGNSA. Deletions cut 4 bases from V and 4 bases from J, with 22 bases between. The CDR3 reads CASSSKSPNRARETQYF. CDR3 nucleotides: TGTGCCAGCAGCTCAAAGTCCCCGAACAGGGCGCGAGAGACCCAGTACTTC.

To note about this clonotype: This sequence may be a read error, since a much larger clone differs from it by one base. The chain is built from TRBV6-1 and TRBJ2-5; 8 bases are a match to TRBD1. Germline V gene sequence: CDR1 MNHNS, CDR2 SASEGT. This CDR3 region has 14 residues. This CDR3 reads CASSDADREESQYF. The CDR3 DNA follows: TGTGCCAGCAGTGACGCGGACAGGGAAGAGTCCCAGTACTTC.

This clonotype appeared many times. The rearrangement joins TRBV24-1 to TRBJ2-7; D is possibly TRBD2 (6 bases). CDR3 size: 14 residues. Trimming left V 3 bases short and J 1 base short, with 9 bases between. From germline, CDR1 is KGHDR and CDR2 SFDVKD. The CDR3 DNA reads as TGTGCCACCAGTGATGCGGGGCCATCCTACGAGCAGTACTTC. It is translated as CATSDAGPSYEQYF.

This clonotype was seen repeatedly, ten times or more. This CDR3 is CSVVGGVGELFF. DNA of the CDR3: TGCAGCGTTGTCGGGGGTGTCGGGGAGCTGTTTTTT. The chain has TRBV29-1 and TRBJ2-2, with D maybe TRBD2 (6 bases). In germline, CDR1 is SQVTM, CDR2 ANQGSEA. The CDR3 is made up of 12 amino acids. V was cut by 4 bases and J by 7 bases, with 10 bases left in between.

This clonotype was seen only a few times. This chain uses TRBV11-2 with TRBJ2-1, with D possibly being TRBD2 (6 bases). Between the trimmed V and J ends, which lost 5 bases and 8 bases, there was a span of 22 bases. Germline V lookup: CDR1 SGHAT, CDR2 FQNNGV. CDR3 length: 16 amino acids. The CDR3 sequence: CASSKNPGAVVYEQFF. CDR3 coding DNA: TGTGCCAGCAGCAAAAACCCGGGAGCGGTAGTGTATGAGCAGTTCTTC.

This clonotype was detected many times. J is TRBJ1-5 and V is TRBV5-6; D is unclear. From germline, CDR1 is SGHDT and CDR2 YYEEEE. This CDR3 has 14 residues. The ends were cut back, 0 bases at V and 3 bases at J, with 7 bases in the middle. In DNA, the CDR3 is TGTGCCAGCAGCTTGGCCCACATCAATCAGCCCCAGCATTTT. Translating gives CASSLAHINQPQHF.

This clonotype was detected many times. The CDR3 loop reads CASSLNPGQGNEQFF. The CDR3, as DNA: TGTGCCAGCAGCTTAAACCCCGGACAGGGCAATGAGCAGTTCTTC. The chain employs TRBV7-2 and TRBJ2-1; 8 bases are a match to TRBD1. CDR1 and CDR2 (germline): SGHTA, FQGNSA. Losses at the gene ends were 2 bases for V and 6 bases for J; bases not matched to a gene: 6. This CDR3 contains 15 residues.

At least ten counts were recorded for this clonotype. This chain links TRBV28 with TRBJ2-2; TRBD1 might be the D (6 bases). The CDR3 sequence is 14 residues long. Trimming stripped 6 bases from V and 7 bases from J, with 15 bases between. The germline gives CDR1 MDHEN, CDR2 SYDVKM. For the CDR3, the DNA is TGTGCCAGCAGATACCAGGGGAACGTCGGGGAGCTGTTTTTT. Its protein is CASRYQGNVGELFF.

V gene TRBV15 combines with J gene TRBJ2-7; possible D gene TRBD2, 5 bases. Germline CDR1 and CDR2: LNHNV and YYDKDF (reference sequence). V was clipped by 3 bases and J by 3 bases, with 9 bases between them. The CDR3 length is 13 residues. CDR3 region: CATSRGTSYEQYF. CDR3 in DNA: TGTGCCACCAGCAGGGGAACTAGCTACGAGCAGTACTTC.

The chain links TRBV7-2 to TRBJ2-7, with D possibly being TRBD2 (6 bases). Germline V gene data show CDR1 as SGHTA and CDR2 as FQGNSA. This CDR3 spans 14 amino acids. Between the trimmed V and J ends, which lost 1 base and 7 bases, there was a span of 14 bases. In DNA, the CDR3 is TGTGCCAGCAGCTTAGGGGGCGGGATGGGTGAGCAGTACTTC. Translated: CASSLGGGMGEQYF.

This clonotype was found a few times. The chain carries TRBV2 and TRBJ2-3, with 7 bases aligning to TRBD2. The J segment lost 2 bases and the V segment lost 7 bases, leaving 3 bases of the junction unmatched. The CDR3 totals 13 residues. CDR1 is SNHLY and CDR2 is FYNNEI in the germline V gene. The CDR3 DNA is TGTGCCAGCAAGGGGACTACCACAGATACGCAGTATTTT. This encodes CASKGTTTDTQYF.

The V call is TRBV2, the J call TRBJ1-2; TRBD1 might be the D (6 bases). The CDR3 has 16 amino acids. CDR1 SNHLY and CDR2 FYNNEI come from the germline V gene. The V gene lost 5 bases and the J gene lost 1 base, with 17 bases spanning the gap. CDR3 region: CASSTELGALNYGYTF. The CDR3 DNA is TGTGCCAGCAGTACCGAATTGGGGGCACTTAACTATGGCTACACCTTC.

This clonotype has at least ten counts. V is TRBV30 and J is TRBJ1-5, with D maybe TRBD1 (5 bases). This CDR3 has 16 residues. V lost 3 bases to trimming and J lost 5 bases, with 20 bases between them. Germline V CDR1 and CDR2: GTSNPN, SVGIG (reference sequence). CDR3 in amino acids: CAWSAGGQGAYQPQHF. The CDR3 DNA is TGTGCCTGGAGCGCCGGTGGTCAGGGCGCATATCAGCCCCAGCATTTT.

This clonotype has just a few counts. This chain joins TRBV29-1 and TRBJ2-2, with 9 positions matching TRBD2. Germline V gene lookup returns CDR1 SQVTM and CDR2 ANQGSEA. CDR3 length: 14 residues. V shed 4 bases, J shed 1 base, and the junction held 1 base outside the gene matches. CDR3 loop: CSVGLAENTGELFF. In nucleotides, the CDR3 is TGCAGCGTTGGACTAGCGGAGAACACCGGGGAGCTGTTTTTT.